This T cell receptor beta chain comes out of a study of blood T cell repertoires in COVID-19. Only in-frame clones appear in the TCRdb table, and some are missing; sequencing was by immunoSEQ multiplex PCR. The sample includes about 240,000 clones, around four fifths of them seen just once. V shed 0 bases and J shed 7 bases, with 8 bases lying between them. The CDR3 has 14 amino acids. Germline lookup yields CDR1 SGHNT and CDR2 YYREEE (reference sequence). What was sequenced was peripheral blood. This sequence was found in a woman in her 70s with acute or convalescent COVID-19. The V call is TRBV5-4, the J call TRBJ1-6; D remains unclear. CDR3 sequence: CASSLDQVNSPLHF. The CDR3 region has the DNA TGTGCCAGCAGCTTGGATCAGGTGAATTCACCCCTCCACTTT.